The sample holds many counts of the clone carrying this T cell receptor (beta chain). The antigen is undetermined. The data were obtained in a study of metastatic and nonmetastatic thyroid tumors. Until they underwent thyroid surgery, no patient had received any treatment. TCRdb reanalyzed the PCR reads with MiXCR. The sample lists 25,000 to 35,000 clones, about a sixth occurring once. Trimming stripped 0 bases from V and 8 bases from J, with 13 bases between. This CDR3 has 14 amino acids. Germline assignment: CDR1 MNHEY and CDR2 SMNVEV (reference sequence). Study-wide results and limits: It was reported that TCR beta diversity was significantly higher in malignant thyroid tumors than benign nodules, in blood and tumor.

This clonotype was obtained from a female donor with papillary thyroid cancer or a benign thyroid nodule (not recorded which). Some clones in this sample may be carry-over from other donors' samples. The rearrangement uses TRBV27 and TRBJ1-2; the D gene is possibly TRBD1 (5 bases). The sample comprised blood. This CDR3 is CASSLSDDRGGYTF. In DNA, the CDR3 is TGTGCCAGCAGTTTATCGGACGACAGAGGCGGCTACACCTTC.